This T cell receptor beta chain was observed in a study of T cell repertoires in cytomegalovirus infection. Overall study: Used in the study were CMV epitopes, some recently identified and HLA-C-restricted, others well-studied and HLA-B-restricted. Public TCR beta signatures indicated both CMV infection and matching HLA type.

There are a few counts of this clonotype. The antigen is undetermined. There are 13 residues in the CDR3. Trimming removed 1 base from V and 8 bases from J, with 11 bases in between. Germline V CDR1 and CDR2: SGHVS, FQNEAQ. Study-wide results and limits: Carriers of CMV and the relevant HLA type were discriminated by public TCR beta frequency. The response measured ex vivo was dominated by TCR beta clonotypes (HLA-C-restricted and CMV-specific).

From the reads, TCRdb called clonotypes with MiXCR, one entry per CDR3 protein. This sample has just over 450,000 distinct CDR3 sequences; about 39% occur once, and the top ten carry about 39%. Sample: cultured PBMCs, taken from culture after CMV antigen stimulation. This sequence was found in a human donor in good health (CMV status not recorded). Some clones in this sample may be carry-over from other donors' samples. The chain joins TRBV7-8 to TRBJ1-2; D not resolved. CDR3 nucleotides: TGTGCCAGCAGCTTAGTGATAGCTAGGGGCTACACCTTC. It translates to CASSLVIARGYTF.